Below are 12 T cell receptor beta chains sequenced from a single sample in a study of PD-L1 blockade in urothelial cancer (dated by TCRdb to the late 2010s). This sample's time point label indicates: pretreatment peripheral blood. Library construction relied on the immunoSEQ multiplex PCR assay. TCRdb holds this immuneACCESS table with in-frame rearrangements only. Some clones are missing; in checked studies, unresolved V genes explain under half, and the rest has no known cause. The sample includes about 63,000 clones, with about four fifths observed a single time. The leading ten clones occupy around 6% of the sample. The material was PBMCs, obtained around atezolizumab (anti-PD-L1) treatment. The source is a man between 65 and 80 years old with urothelial cancer.

V gene TRBV7-9 combines with J gene TRBJ1-5, with TRBD1 as a possible D gene (6 bases). This CDR3 region has 15 residues. Germline V gene data show CDR1 as SEHNR and CDR2 as FQNEAQ (reference sequence). The V gene lost 1 base and the J gene lost 3 bases, with 10 bases spanning the gap. The CDR3 bases are TGTGCCAGCAGCTTAGAAGGGGACAACAATCAGCCCCAGCATTTT. Translated, it gives CASSLEGDNNQPQHF.

Only one count was recorded for this clone. The chain is built from TRBV29-1 and TRBJ2-7; TRBD1 aligns across 10 bases. The V gene's germline CDR1 is SQVTM and CDR2 ANQGSEA. V lost 5 bases to trimming and J lost 6 bases; unmatched junction nucleotides: 4. The CDR3 runs 12 residues. This CDR3 is CSVRQGAGEQYF. The CDR3 bases are TGCAGCGTTAGACAGGGGGCTGGCGAGCAGTACTTC.

This chain links TRBV7-9 with TRBJ2-7; 11 nucleotides line up with TRBD2. This CDR3 has 15 residues. The V gene's germline CDR1 is SEHNR and CDR2 FQNEAQ (reference sequence). Germline trimming cut 4 bases from V and 6 bases from J; bases unmatched to any gene: 8. CDR3 coding DNA: TGTGCCAGCAGCTCGCCGGGACTAGCGGTTTCCGAGCAGTACTTC. The encoded protein is CASSSPGLAVSEQYF.

The CDR3 is CASSEKGDPEAFF. The CDR3 bases are TGTGCCAGCAGTGAAAAGGGGGACCCTGAAGCTTTCTTT. The J gene is TRBJ1-1, the V gene TRBV6-1, with D possibly TRBD1 on 6 matching bases. Germline values: CDR1 MNHNS, CDR2 SASEGT. Trimming took 2 bases from V and 6 from J, leaving 10 bases between them. This CDR3 is 13 amino acids long.

The chain links TRBV6-4 to TRBJ2-1, with TRBD2 matching 10 bases. From germline, CDR1 is MRHNA and CDR2 SNTAGT. The CDR3 runs 13 residues. J lost 9 bases, V lost 9 bases, and 8 bases had no gene match. This CDR3 reads CARRSGRATEQFF. Here the CDR3 DNA reads TGTGCCAGGAGGAGCGGGAGGGCCACTGAGCAGTTCTTC.

This rearrangement joins TRBV7-2 to TRBJ2-2; D not certain. This CDR3 has 13 residues. Trimming took 1 base from V and 6 from J, leaving 6 bases between them. Germline V gene lookup returns CDR1 SGHTA and CDR2 FQGNSA. The CDR3 reads CASSLDGSGELFF. The CDR3 region has the DNA TGTGCCAGCAGCTTAGACGGGTCCGGGGAGCTGTTTTTT.

The V call is TRBV10-1, the J call TRBJ2-1; TRBD2 is a possible D gene (7 bases). Germline CDR1 reads WNHNN; CDR2 reads SYGVQD (reference sequence). Trimming took 2 bases from V and 8 from J, leaving 16 bases between them. This CDR3 is 15 amino acids long. For the CDR3, the DNA is TGCGCCAGCAGTGAGGGGAGGGGGGCCAAGGATGAGCAGTTCTTC. Amino acids: CASSEGRGAKDEQFF.

The chain recombines TRBV5-4 with TRBJ2-1, with 9 bases lining up with TRBD2. The germline V gene encodes CDR1 SGHNT and CDR2 YYREEE (reference sequence). The CDR3 runs to 14 residues. The J segment lost 8 bases and the V segment lost 1 base, leaving 4 bases of the junction unmatched. Here the CDR3 reads CASSLKLAGDEQFF. CDR3 nucleotide sequence: TGTGCCAGCAGCTTGAAATTAGCGGGAGATGAGCAGTTCTTC.

In DNA form, the CDR3 reads TGTGCCAGCAGACTGGGCGGGGGGCCCCTGGGCGAGACCCAGTACTTC. This codes for CASRLGGGPLGETQYF. This chain uses TRBV5-4 with TRBJ2-5; TRBD2 aligns across 8 bases. V lost 5 bases to trimming and J lost 5 bases; unmatched junction nucleotides: 14. CDR3 length equals 16 residues. Germline CDR1 reads SGHNT; CDR2 reads YYREEE (reference sequence).

This chain connects TRBV6-5 to TRBJ1-2; perhaps TRBD1 as D (5 bases). Trimming shortened V by 6 bases and J by 4 bases, and 12 bases separated the two germline ends. The CDR3 covers 13 residues. Germline V gives CDR1 MNHEY, CDR2 SVGAGI. The CDR3 DNA follows: TGTGCCAGCAGACTGACAGCAATCTATGGCTACACCTTC. Translation gives CASRLTAIYGYTF.

The chain links TRBV19 to TRBJ2-1; TRBD2 matches 12 bases. J was trimmed by 0 bases and V by 4 bases; bases with no gene match: 4. CDR3 length: 17 residues. CDR1 is LNHDA, CDR2 SQIVND, per germline (reference sequence). DNA for the CDR3: TGTGCCAGTAGTACCCCGACTAGCGGGAGCTCCTACAATGAGCAGTTCTTC. Its protein product is CASSTPTSGSSYNEQFF.

The rearrangement joins TRBV7-2 to TRBJ1-4, with 10 bases matching TRBD1. The germline V gene has CDR1 SGHTA and CDR2 FQGNSA. The CDR3 runs to 14 residues. V was clipped by 5 bases and J by 5 bases; unmatched bases: 2. CDR3 sequence reads: CASSRTGGNEKLFF. In DNA, the CDR3 is TGTGCCAGCAGCCGGACAGGGGGGAATGAAAAACTGTTTTTT.